The 29 T cell receptor beta chains reported below all come from one sample, sequenced in a study of CD8+ T cells in alopecia areata. cDNA reverse transcribed from extracted RNA served as the sequencing template. Assay used: immunoSEQ multiplex PCR; TCRdb lists only in-frame clones, some missing. The sample contains over 150,000 clones, 50% to 70% of which appear only once. Specimen: CD4+ T cells sorted from blood, collected at week 0. These receptors came from a human donor with alopecia areata.

The rearrangement uses TRBV19 and TRBJ1-1; a possible D gene is TRBD1 (5 bases). V lost 4 bases and J lost 2, with 11 bases in between. The CDR3 contains 14 residues. Per germline, CDR1 LNHDA and CDR2 SQIVND (reference sequence). For the CDR3, the DNA is TGTGCCAGTAGTAGGAGCCGGGACAACACTGAAGCTTTCTTT. Translation: CASSRSRDNTEAFF.

The chain couples TRBV5-6 to TRBJ1-5; D perhaps matches TRBD1 (5 bases). Germline-derived CDR1 and CDR2 are SGHDT and YYEEEE. The CDR3 has 15 amino acids. Trimming cost V 0 bases and J 5 bases, with 12 bases left between them. CDR3 sequence reads: CASSLVGAVDQPQHF. In DNA form, the CDR3 reads TGTGCCAGCAGCTTGGTAGGGGCGGTGGATCAGCCCCAGCATTTT.

The CDR3 protein is CASSLANEQFF. In DNA, the CDR3 is TGTGCCAGCAGCTTAGCCAATGAGCAGTTCTTC. V and J are TRBV7-2 and TRBJ2-1, with D unresolved. Per the germline V gene, CDR1 is SGHTA and CDR2 is FQGNSA. The CDR3 contains 11 residues. Trimming left V 0 bases short and J 6 bases short, with 0 bases between.

The chain links TRBV30 to TRBJ1-1; D is undetermined. Per germline, CDR1 GTSNPN and CDR2 SVGIG (reference sequence). The CDR3 extends over 13 amino acids. Between the trimmed V and J ends, which lost 0 bases and 4 bases, there was a span of 9 bases. The chain's CDR3 is CAWSVRISTEAFF. CDR3 DNA: TGTGCCTGGAGTGTACGGATTAGCACTGAAGCTTTCTTT.

The chain carries TRBV29-1 and TRBJ1-2; D possibly corresponds to TRBD1 (5 bases). V lost 6 bases and J 3 bases, leaving 20 bases between the germline ends. The CDR3 runs to 15 residues. Germline CDR1 reads SQVTM; CDR2 reads ANQGSEA. CDR3 sequence (DNA): TGCAGCGTCGAAAAGGGACGGACGATCCACTATGGCTACACCTTC. Translated, it gives CSVEKGRTIHYGYTF.

The rearrangement links TRBV30 to TRBJ1-2, with a weak D call TRBD1 (5 bases). The CDR3 sequence is 15 residues long. CDR1 is GTSNPN, CDR2 SVGIG, per germline (reference sequence). Trimming left V 0 bases short and J 3 bases short, with 14 bases between. The CDR3 DNA reads as TGTGCCTGGAGTGTACCAAGAGGGGCTGACTATGGCTACACCTTC. This codes for CAWSVPRGADYGYTF.

The table lists this clone with a few counts. The chain uses TRBV29-1 and TRBJ2-1, with 14 bases matching TRBD2. Looked up from germline, CDR1 is SQVTM and CDR2 is ANQGSEA. The CDR3 has 14 residues. V lost 4 bases, J lost 9 bases, and 5 bases stayed unmatched. The CDR3 region is CSVGRTSGGTEQFF. The DNA of the CDR3 is TGCAGCGTTGGACGGACTAGCGGGGGGACTGAGCAGTTCTTC.

The chain recombines TRBV5-1 with TRBJ2-5; 9 nucleotides line up with TRBD1. The CDR3 runs to 14 residues. V lost 1 base and J lost 3; bases outside the gene matches: 1. Germline V CDR1 and CDR2: SGHRS, YFSETQ. The CDR3 region is CASSLRDREETQYF. The CDR3 bases are TGCGCCAGCAGCTTGAGGGACAGGGAAGAGACCCAGTACTTC.

The chain combines TRBV9 with TRBJ1-6; a possible D gene is TRBD1 (6 bases). This CDR3 is built from 15 residues. Deletions cut 4 bases from V and 9 bases from J, with 17 bases between. The V gene's germline CDR1 is SGDLS and CDR2 YYNGEE. CDR3 in amino acids: CASSPSDLQGSPLHF. In DNA form, the CDR3 reads TGTGCCAGCAGCCCATCTGATCTACAGGGTTCACCCCTCCACTTT.

The V and J genes are TRBV29-1 and TRBJ2-2; the D gene is possibly TRBD1 (5 bases). This CDR3 is 16 amino acids long. Germline V CDR1 and CDR2: SQVTM, ANQGSEA. V was pared by 7 bases and J by 0 bases, with 18 bases between. For the CDR3, the DNA is TGCAGCGCCCGGGTCGGGCCAGGGACGAACACCGGGGAGCTGTTTTTT. It codes for CSARVGPGTNTGELFF.

V usage is TRBV7-9 and J usage is TRBJ2-3, with D unclear. The V end was cut by 6 bases, the J end by 4 bases, with 17 bases between. The germline CDR1 and CDR2 sequences are SEHNR and FQNEAQ (reference sequence). The CDR3 covers 15 residues. CDR3 nucleotides: TGTGCCAGCAGTCCTTACGGCCCCGATGCAGATACGCAGTATTTT. Protein: CASSPYGPDADTQYF.

V usage is TRBV10-3 and J usage is TRBJ2-7; no firm D call. Trimming removed 4 bases at V and 4 bases at J, with 8 bases between. CDR1 and CDR2 from the germline V gene are ENHRY and SYGVKD. The CDR3 loop spans 12 amino acids. The CDR3 sequence: CAISGFNYEQYF. DNA of the CDR3: TGTGCCATCAGTGGGTTCAATTACGAGCAGTACTTC.

This chain uses TRBV30 with TRBJ1-2; TRBD1 matches at 7 bases. V was pared by 3 bases and J by 4 bases, with 5 bases of the junction left unmatched. This CDR3 has 13 amino acids. Looked up from germline, CDR1 is GTSNPN and CDR2 is SVGIG (reference sequence). Here the CDR3 reads CAWRASGGYGYTF. In DNA, the CDR3 is TGTGCCTGGAGGGCCTCAGGGGGCTATGGCTACACCTTC.

This clone was detected once. This chain connects TRBV29-1 to TRBJ1-1; 9 bases fit TRBD1. The junction had 3 bases not matched to a gene; V was cut back by 4 bases and J by 3 bases. Looked up from germline, CDR1 is SQVTM and CDR2 is ANQGSEA. The CDR3 length is 13 residues. The CDR3 loop is CSVVRDRDTEAFF. The DNA of the CDR3 is TGCAGCGTTGTTAGGGACAGGGACACTGAAGCTTTCTTT.

This clone was recorded once. The chain joins TRBV30 to TRBJ1-1, with D uncertain. V was shortened by 7 bases and J by 3 bases, with 15 bases between the two germline ends. The CDR3 contains 13 residues. Germline CDR1 reads GTSNPN; CDR2 reads SVGIG (reference sequence). CDR3 coding DNA: TGTGCCTCTTTTGGTTCTTTGGACACTGAAGCTTTCTTT. Translation gives CASFGSLDTEAFF.

The chain employs TRBV6-6 and TRBJ2-1, with TRBD1 as a possible D gene (6 bases). Germline CDR1 reads MNHNY; CDR2 reads SVGAGI (reference sequence). V lost 10 bases, J lost 10 bases, and 17 bases lay in between. The CDR3 totals 12 residues. CDR3 in DNA: TGTGCCACCCTCAGACAGGCCGAAGAGCAGTTCTTC. Amino acid sequence: CATLRQAEEQFF.

The V and J genes are TRBV6-5 and TRBJ1-2, with D unresolved. The CDR3 has 15 amino acids. CDR1 MNHEY and CDR2 SVGAGI come from the germline V gene. V was cut by 0 bases and J by 0 bases, with 8 bases left in between. The CDR3 sequence is CASSYSGQPNYGYTF. CDR3 in DNA: TGTGCCAGCAGTTACTCGGGTCAGCCTAACTATGGCTACACCTTC.

There are a few counts of this clone. The chain combines TRBV15 with TRBJ1-2, with TRBD1 matching 7 bases. CDR1 is LNHNV and CDR2 is YYDKDF in the germline V gene (reference sequence). V dropped 6 bases and J dropped 6; count of bases not matched to a gene: 13. This CDR3 contains 15 residues. The CDR3 nucleotides read TGTGCCACCAGTCCTGTTGGGACAGCGGGCCATGGCTACACCTTC. Its protein product is CATSPVGTAGHGYTF.

V usage is TRBV7-6 and J usage is TRBJ2-1, with unresolved D. The CDR3 has 15 residues. V was shortened by 5 bases and J by 2 bases, with 13 bases between the two germline ends. CDR1 is SGHVS, CDR2 FNYEAQ, per germline. This CDR3 reads CASSNNVGTYNEQFF. In DNA form, the CDR3 reads TGTGCCAGCAGCAACAATGTGGGAACCTACAATGAGCAGTTCTTC.

The gene calls are TRBV9 and TRBJ2-3; D possibly matches TRBD1 or TRBD2 (5 bases each). The CDR3 runs to 14 residues. Trimming took off 4 bases at V and 5 bases at J, with 14 bases between the two ends. Germline V gene sequence: CDR1 SGDLS, CDR2 YYNGEE. The chain's CDR3 is CASSWGPRGDTQYF. The CDR3 region has the DNA TGTGCCAGCAGCTGGGGACCAAGGGGAGATACGCAGTATTTT.

V is TRBV30 and J is TRBJ2-6; D is ambiguous. Germline V gene sequence: CDR1 GTSNPN, CDR2 SVGIG (reference sequence). V was pared by 0 bases and J by 2 bases, with 8 bases between. The CDR3 runs to 15 residues. CDR3 nucleotides: TGTGCCTGGAGTGTCCCCCGTCCTGGGGCCAACGTCCTGACTTTC. This sequence encodes CAWSVPRPGANVLTF.

This chain links TRBV6-5 with TRBJ2-1; D is uncertain. This CDR3 is built from 12 residues. The V gene's germline CDR1 is MNHEY and CDR2 SVGAGI. Trimming took off 6 bases at V and 8 bases at J, with 11 bases between the two ends. CDR3 sequence: CASSPRRDEQFF. In nucleotides, the CDR3 is TGTGCCAGCAGCCCGCGTCGGGATGAGCAGTTCTTC.

The chain recombines TRBV15 with TRBJ2-1; 7 positions match TRBD2. V shed 0 bases and J 4 bases; nucleotides not matched to a gene: 6. CDR3 length: 16 residues. Germline V CDR1 and CDR2: LNHNV, YYDKDF (reference sequence). CDR3 coding DNA: TGTGCCACCAGCAGAGACGCTAGCGGATTATACAATGAGCAGTTCTTC. Residues: CATSRDASGLYNEQFF.

J is TRBJ1-6 and V is TRBV6-4, with TRBD1 as a possible D gene (6 bases). The CDR3 runs 13 residues. The V end lost 5 bases, the J end lost 7 bases, and 9 bases lay between the germline ends. In germline, CDR1 is MRHNA, CDR2 SNTAGT. DNA of the CDR3: TGTGCCAGCAGTCCTGGACAGAATTCACCCCTCCACTTT. Translation gives CASSPGQNSPLHF.

This rearrangement joins TRBV20-1 to TRBJ2-1; D perhaps matches TRBD1 (5 bases). The V end lost 1 base, the J end lost 12 bases, and 10 bases lay between the germline ends. The CDR3 consists of 11 residues. CDR1 DFQATT and CDR2 SNEGSKA come from the germline V gene (reference sequence). The CDR3 DNA sequence: TGCAGTGCTAGAGTCATCACAGGGCAGTTCTTC. The encoded protein is CSARVITGQFF.

V and J are TRBV4-3 and TRBJ2-3; TRBD1 is a possible D gene (5 bases). The germline V gene has CDR1 LGHNA and CDR2 YSLEER. Between the trimmed V and J ends, which lost 0 bases and 3 bases, there was a span of 13 bases. The CDR3 sequence is 16 residues long. The CDR3 DNA follows: TGCGCCAGCAGCCAAGAAGACAGCTTTGGGACAGATACGCAGTATTTT. Residues: CASSQEDSFGTDTQYF.

This clone was counted a single time. CDR3 sequence: CASSEFGSYTF. Here the CDR3 DNA reads TGTGCCAGCAGTGAATTCGGATCCTACACCTTC. The J gene is TRBJ1-2, the V gene TRBV25-1; the D is unclear. The CDR3 has 11 amino acids. CDR1 is MGHDK and CDR2 is SYGVNS in the germline V gene. Trimming stripped 1 base from V and 10 bases from J, with 7 bases between.

This clone has a single count. The chain combines TRBV28 with TRBJ2-7, with TRBD1 as a possible D gene (6 bases). This CDR3 contains 12 residues. Germline V lookup: CDR1 MDHEN, CDR2 SYDVKM. V was clipped by 8 bases and J by 1 base, with 9 bases between them. The CDR3 DNA reads as TGTGCCAGCGGAACAGGGTCCTACGAGCAGTACTTC. This gives the protein CASGTGSYEQYF.

This chain joins TRBV29-1 and TRBJ2-7; tentatively, D is TRBD2 (6 bases). Germline loops: CDR1 SQVTM, CDR2 ANQGSEA. V lost 5 bases, J lost 5 bases, and 13 bases lay in between. The CDR3 is 12 amino acids. The CDR3 region has the DNA TGCAGCGTTCTAGCGTGGGGGAACGAGCAGTACTTC. Translation gives CSVLAWGNEQYF.